This entry lists 20 T cell receptor beta chains sequenced from one sample in a study of glioma-infiltrating T cells. Amplification of TCR alpha and beta CDR3 regions from RNA used iRepertoire nested multiplex PCR. TCRdb itself ran the multiplex PCR reads through MiXCR, one entry per CDR3 protein. In the table there are 150,000 to 200,000 distinct CDR3 sequences, 32% of which are singletons. Sequencing was carried out using glioma tissue, nonneoplastic brain tissue, or PBMCs (not recorded which). All receptors derive from a human donor with low-grade glioma or glioblastoma, undergoing nonglioma brain surgery, or in good health (not recorded which).

This clonotype was found many times. V is TRBV7-2 and J is TRBJ2-3; the match to TRBD2 covers 8 bases. V shed 5 bases and J 3 bases; nucleotides not matched to a gene: 10. The CDR3 consists of 16 residues. Germline CDR1 SGHTA, CDR2 FQGNSA. The CDR3 DNA sequence: TGTGCCAGCAGCCTAGGAGTGGCGGGAGGAACAGATACGCAGTATTTT. This sequence encodes CASSLGVAGGTDTQYF. The complete variable domain, with remaining parts taken from reference TRBV7-2 and TRBJ2-3, reads GAGVSQSPSNKVTEKGKDVELRCDPISGHTALYWYRQSLGQGLEFLIYFQGNSAPDKSGLPSDRFSAERTGGSVSTLTIQRTQQEDSAVYLCASSLGVAGGTDTQYFGPGTRLTVL.

Remarks on this clonotype: No conserved phenylalanine or tryptophan ends this CDR3, so it is likely a read error. This chain joins TRBV7-3 and TRBJ2-1; D is unclear. Deletions cut 0 bases from V and 6 bases from J, with 3 bases between. CDR1 is SGHTA, CDR2 FQGTGA, per germline. This CDR3 region has 12 residues. CDR3 sequence (DNA): TGTGCCAGCAGCTTAACCAGCAATGAGCAGTTCTTA. Encoded protein: CASSLTSNEQFL.

This clonotype was detected a few times. The chain uses TRBV7-9 and TRBJ1-3, with D uncertain. This CDR3 spans 17 amino acids. Trimming removed 10 bases from V and 0 bases from J, with 22 bases in between. Per germline, CDR1 SEHNR and CDR2 FQNEAQ (reference sequence). The CDR3: CATPGRSAVNSGNTIYF. The CDR3 DNA reads TGTGCCACCCCCGGCAGGTCTGCAGTCAACTCTGGAAACACCATATATTTT.

As for this clonotype: The junction and the germline gene differ at one end; a read error may be behind it. V usage is TRBV27 and J usage is TRBJ2-3, with D possibly matching TRBD2 (5 bases). This CDR3 spans 16 amino acids. The germline V gene encodes CDR1 MNHEY and CDR2 SMNVEV (reference sequence). The CDR3 DNA reads TGTGCCAGCAGTTCCCCCAATGGGGAGAAGACTCGTGAGCAGTTATTT. It is translated as CASSSPNGEKTREQLF.

This clonotype is a singleton in its sample. The rearrangement joins TRBV5-6 to TRBJ1-1, with D maybe TRBD1 (6 bases). Germline lookup yields CDR1 SGHDT and CDR2 YYEEEE. CDR3 length equals 15 residues. Between the trimmed V and J ends, which lost 3 bases and 4 bases, there was a span of 16 bases. DNA of the CDR3: TGTGCCAGCAGCTCGGACGTCAGGGGTAGCACTGAAGCTTTCTTT. As protein: CASSSDVRGSTEAFF.

Many counts were recorded for this clonotype. V is TRBV20-1 and J is TRBJ2-5, with 10 bases identical to TRBD1. Trimming took 0 bases from V and 5 from J; bases not matched to a gene: 9. Looked up from germline, CDR1 is DFQATT and CDR2 is SNEGSKA (reference sequence). The CDR3 sequence is 16 residues long. The CDR3 loop is CSARETGGALRETQYF. CDR3 DNA: TGCAGTGCTAGAGAGACAGGGGGCGCCCTCAGGGAGACCCAGTACTTC.

The sample holds many counts of this clonotype. The V and J genes are TRBV19 and TRBJ2-3, with D hard to call. Germline assignment: CDR1 LNHDA and CDR2 SQIVND (reference sequence). Trimming took 3 bases from V and 0 from J, leaving 10 bases between them. This CDR3 contains 15 residues. CDR3 amino acids: CASSIADGSTDTQYF. The CDR3, as DNA: TGTGCCAGTAGTATCGCGGACGGAAGCACAGATACGCAGTATTTT.

This clonotype was counted at least ten times. The chain carries TRBV10-3 and TRBJ1-1; D may be TRBD1 (6 bases). The CDR3 covers 17 residues. The V end was cut by 3 bases, the J end by 0 bases, with 17 bases between. Germline loops: CDR1 ENHRY, CDR2 SYGVKD. CDR3 amino acids: CAISDLRDTFMNTEAFF. CDR3 in DNA: TGTGCCATCAGTGATCTACGGGACACCTTCATGAACACTGAAGCTTTCTTT.

Worth noting for this clonotype: It is likely a read error, because the conserved phenylalanine at the end of the CDR3 is missing. Because the CDR3's place on the DNA is in doubt, the DNA is left out and the CDR3 is given as listed by TCRdb. The rearrangement links TRBV6-5 to TRBJ2-7; TRBD1 is the table's D call and was not checked against the DNA. CDR1 and CDR2 from the germline V gene are MNHEY and SVGAGI. The length of the CDR3 is 14 amino acids, counting both ends. CDR3 protein: CASKGLRGVGEQHL.

This clonotype occurred many times. The V and J genes are TRBV19 and TRBJ2-2; no reliable D call. There are 13 residues in the CDR3. Trimming took 3 bases from V and 9 from J, leaving 11 bases between them. In germline, CDR1 is LNHDA, CDR2 SQIVND (reference sequence). CDR3 sequence reads: CASSIIRSRELFF. CDR3 in DNA: TGTGCCAGTAGTATCATTAGGAGCCGGGAGCTGTTTTTT.

This clonotype was counted many times. The rearrangement joins TRBV18 to TRBJ2-1; 9 bases are shared with TRBD2. V dropped 0 bases and J dropped 6; count of bases not matched to a gene: 3. In germline, CDR1 is KGHSH, CDR2 LQKENI. This CDR3 contains 15 residues. CDR3 region: CASSPPQREVNEQFF. DNA for the CDR3: TGTGCCAGCTCACCACCTCAGCGGGAGGTCAATGAGCAGTTCTTC.

This clonotype was recorded many times. The chain is built from TRBV6-5 and TRBJ2-1; TRBD2 matches at 11 bases. Germline values: CDR1 MNHEY, CDR2 SVGAGI. The junction had 4 bases not matched to a gene; V was cut back by 0 bases and J by 6 bases. The CDR3 runs 16 residues. The CDR3 DNA sequence: TGTGCCAGCAGTTACTCGAATAGCGGGAGGGCCAATGAGCAGTTCTTC. It encodes CASSYSNSGRANEQFF.

This clonotype has only a few counts. A much larger clonotype is one base distant, so this may be a read error. The chain is built from TRBV7-6 and TRBJ2-5, with D unresolved. CDR1 and CDR2 from the germline V gene are SGHVS and FNYEAQ. This CDR3 has 15 amino acids. CDR3 nucleotides: TGTGCCAGCAGCTTATATTTGAGCCCGCAAGAGACCAAGTACTTC. This sequence encodes CASSLYLSPQETKYF.

Concerning this clonotype: A much larger clone is a single base away; this may be a read error. The chain uses TRBV29-1 and TRBJ2-7; a weak D match, TRBD2 (5 bases). Germline CDR1 SQVTM, CDR2 ANQGSEA. The CDR3 consists of 12 residues. The CDR3 reads CSVASSTYKQYF. The CDR3 DNA is TGCAGCGTTGCTAGCTCTACCTACAAGCAGTACTTC.

This clonotype was seen many times. This sequence joins TRBV7-9 and TRBJ1-1; no reliable D call. This CDR3 is built from 12 residues. Trimming shortened V by 5 bases and J by 7 bases, and 11 bases separated the two germline ends. The germline V gene has CDR1 SEHNR and CDR2 FQNEAQ (reference sequence). CDR3 DNA: TGTGCCAGCAGCCCCGCGGGTCTTGAAGCTTTCTTT. Protein: CASSPAGLEAFF.

This clonotype was picked up many times. This chain joins TRBV7-9 and TRBJ2-1, with 7 positions matching TRBD1. Germline trimming cut 2 bases from V and 10 bases from J; bases unmatched to any gene: 8. Germline CDR1 reads SEHNR; CDR2 reads FQNEAQ (reference sequence). The CDR3 runs to 14 residues. CDR3 DNA: TGTGCCAGCAGCTTAATGCAAGGGGGCGAAGAGCAGTTCTTC. Protein product: CASSLMQGGEEQFF.

Turning to this clonotype: This may stem from a read error, because a much larger clone lies one nucleotide away. It is likely a read error, because the conserved phenylalanine at the end of the CDR3 is missing. The CDR3 DNA reads as TGTGCCAGCAGTGAGCAAGGGCTGGGGGACACTGAAGCTTTCCTT. Amino acid sequence: CASSEQGLGDTEAFL. The V and J genes are TRBV6-1 and TRBJ1-1; D might be TRBD1 (5 bases). This CDR3 has 15 residues. The germline V gene has CDR1 MNHNS and CDR2 SASEGT. The V end lost 3 bases, the J end lost 3 bases, and 14 bases lay between the germline ends.

There are a few counts of this clonotype. The chain uses TRBV5-4 and TRBJ1-4, with D possibly TRBD1 on 5 matching bases. Germline CDR1 and CDR2: SGHNT and YYREEE (reference sequence). V was cut by 0 bases and J by 0 bases, with 9 bases left in between. The CDR3 covers 16 residues. CDR3 protein: CASSLAGPATNEKLFF. As DNA, the CDR3 is TGTGCCAGCAGCTTGGCGGGGCCGGCAACTAATGAAAAACTGTTTTTT.

The chain uses TRBV4-3 and TRBJ1-5; no clear D gene. Germline CDR1 and CDR2: LGHNA and YSLEER. The CDR3 has 14 residues. V was cut by 0 bases and J by 7 bases, with 10 bases left in between. CDR3 coding DNA: TGCGCCAGCAGCCAAGAAGGCCGACGGCAGCCCCAGCATTTT. The encoded protein is CASSQEGRRQPQHF.

Here the CDR3 reads CASSIGLAGTYEQYF. The CDR3 nucleotides read TGTGCCAGTAGTATTGGACTAGCGGGGACCTACGAGCAGTACTTC. V gene TRBV19 combines with J gene TRBJ2-7; 12 bases fit TRBD2. Germline assignment: CDR1 LNHDA and CDR2 SQIVND (reference sequence). This CDR3 has 15 amino acids. V lost 3 bases, J lost 2 bases, and 2 bases stayed unmatched.